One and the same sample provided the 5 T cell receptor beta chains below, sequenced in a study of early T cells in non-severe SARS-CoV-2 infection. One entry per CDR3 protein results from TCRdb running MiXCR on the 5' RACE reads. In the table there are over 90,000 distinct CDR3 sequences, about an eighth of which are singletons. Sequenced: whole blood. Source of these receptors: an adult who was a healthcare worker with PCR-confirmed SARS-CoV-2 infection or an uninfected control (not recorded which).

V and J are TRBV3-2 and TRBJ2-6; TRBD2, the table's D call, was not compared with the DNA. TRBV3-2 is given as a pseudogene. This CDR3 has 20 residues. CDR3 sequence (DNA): TGTGCCAGCAGCCAAGATTCCCCACTAGCGGGAGTCTCTGGGGCCAACGTCCTGACTTTC. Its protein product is CASSQDSPLAGVSGANVLTF.

In DNA form, the CDR3 reads TGTGCCAGCAGCGCCTTTGAGGGCGGGAGGGATAAAGAGACCCAGTACTTC. This encodes CASSAFEGGRDKETQYF. The genes are TRBV13 and TRBJ2-5; TRBD2 aligns across 9 bases. V shed 5 bases, J shed 3 bases, and the junction held 13 bases outside the gene matches. The CDR3 runs 17 residues. Germline V lookup: CDR1 PRHDT, CDR2 FYEKMQ (reference sequence).

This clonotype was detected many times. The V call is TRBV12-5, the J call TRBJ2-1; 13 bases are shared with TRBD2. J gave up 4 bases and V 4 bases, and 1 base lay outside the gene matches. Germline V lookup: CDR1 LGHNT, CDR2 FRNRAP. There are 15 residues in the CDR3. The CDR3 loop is CASGSGLAGYNEQFF. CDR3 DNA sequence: TGTGCTAGTGGTTCGGGACTAGCGGGATACAATGAGCAGTTCTTC.

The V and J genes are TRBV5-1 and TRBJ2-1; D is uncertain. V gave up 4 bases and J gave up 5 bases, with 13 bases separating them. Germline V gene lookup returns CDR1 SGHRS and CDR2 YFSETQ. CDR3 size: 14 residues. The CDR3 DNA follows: TGCGCCAGCAGCCCCCGGCTAGAGCACAATGAGCAGTTCTTC. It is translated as CASSPRLEHNEQFF.

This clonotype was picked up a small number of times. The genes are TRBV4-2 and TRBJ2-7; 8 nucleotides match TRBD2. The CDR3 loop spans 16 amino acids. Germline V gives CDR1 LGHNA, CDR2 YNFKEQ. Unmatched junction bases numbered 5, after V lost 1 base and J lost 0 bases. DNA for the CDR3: TGTGCCAGCAGCCAAGTGTCCGGGACTAGCTCCTACGAGCAGTACTTC. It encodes CASSQVSGTSSYEQYF.